A selection of T cell receptor beta chains follows, all from one sample in a study of cytomegalovirus exposure and HLA in healthy donors. The protocol was immunoSEQ multiplex PCR, while the TCRdb copy is restricted to in-frame clones and leaves out a portion. The sample yields roughly 90,000 clones, approximately 81% seen once. The sample was PBMCs. The receptors were sampled from a man younger than 35 in good health and CMV-seropositive. The CDR3 runs from the conserved cysteine through the conserved F or W. Fields, in order: J gene, clone size, V gene, D gene, CDR3 protein, CDR3 DNA. D genes are given only for firm matches. Clone size is not always given. Where it is, it says once, few, many or a class for expanded clones.

J gene: TRBJ2-1; clone size: .; V gene: TRBV5-4; D gene: TRBD2; CDR3 protein: CASSRSQTGLAGGEKFF; CDR3 DNA: TGTGCCAGCAGCCGCAGCCAGACAGGACTAGCGGGAGGGGAGAAGTTCTTC
J gene: TRBJ2-3; clone size: once; V gene: TRBV27; D gene: TRBD2; CDR3 protein: CASSLLAGGTDTQYF; CDR3 DNA: TGTGCCAGCAGTTTGCTGGCGGGGGGCACAGATACGCAGTATTTT
J gene: TRBJ1-2; clone size: .; V gene: TRBV6-5; D gene: TRBD1; CDR3 protein: CASSYLGTGPGYGYTF; CDR3 DNA: TGTGCCAGCAGTTACCTCGGGACAGGCCCGGGCTATGGCTACACCTTC
J gene: TRBJ2-7; clone size: few; V gene: TRBV2; D gene: TRBD1; CDR3 protein: CASVGTGENEQYF; CDR3 DNA: TGTGCCAGCGTGGGGACAGGGGAAAACGAGCAGTACTTC
J gene: TRBJ2-2; clone size: .; V gene: TRBV4-1; D gene: TRBD2; CDR3 protein: CASSPRLAGGFGELFF; CDR3 DNA: TGCGCCAGCAGCCCTCGACTAGCGGGAGGGTTCGGGGAGCTGTTTTTT
J gene: TRBJ1-2; clone size: .; V gene: TRBV28; D gene: TRBD1; CDR3 protein: CASSLSAAGGGGYTF; CDR3 DNA: TGTGCCAGCAGTTTATCCGCCGCAGGGGGCGGTGGCTACACCTTC
J gene: TRBJ1-2; clone size: .; V gene: TRBV6-6; D gene: .; CDR3 protein: CASSDTGGDYGYTF; CDR3 DNA: TGTGCCAGCAGCGACACAGGCGGGGACTATGGCTACACCTTC
J gene: TRBJ1-2; clone size: .; V gene: TRBV14; D gene: .; CDR3 protein: CASSQARGDYGYTF; CDR3 DNA: TGTGCCAGCAGCCAAGCTCGGGGTGACTATGGCTACACCTTC
J gene: TRBJ1-1; clone size: .; V gene: TRBV29-1; D gene: .; CDR3 protein: CSVEADGGTTEAFF; CDR3 DNA: TGCAGCGTTGAAGCGGACGGGGGAACCACTGAAGCTTTCTTT
J gene: TRBJ2-1; clone size: .; V gene: TRBV28; D gene: TRBD2; CDR3 protein: CASRQGLAGYEQFF; CDR3 DNA: TGTGCCAGCAGACAAGGACTAGCCGGGTATGAGCAGTTCTTC
J gene: TRBJ2-2; clone size: .; V gene: TRBV6-6; D gene: .; CDR3 protein: CASILEGAGELFF; CDR3 DNA: TGTGCCAGCATCCTAGAGGGGGCCGGGGAGCTGTTTTTT
J gene: TRBJ1-3; clone size: .; V gene: TRBV11-2; D gene: .; CDR3 protein: CASASGISGNTIYF; CDR3 DNA: TGTGCCAGCGCCTCCGGGATCTCTGGAAACACCATATATTTT
J gene: TRBJ2-5; clone size: .; V gene: TRBV5-6; D gene: .; CDR3 protein: CASSPKNGQETQYF; CDR3 DNA: TGTGCCAGCAGCCCCAAAAACGGGCAAGAGACCCAGTACTTC
J gene: TRBJ2-3; clone size: few; V gene: TRBV30; D gene: TRBD1; CDR3 protein: CAWSRTGDTQYF; CDR3 DNA: TGTGCCTGGAGTAGGACAGGAGATACGCAGTATTTT
J gene: TRBJ2-1; clone size: .; V gene: TRBV11-2; D gene: TRBD1; CDR3 protein: CASSLARDSDGEQFF; CDR3 DNA: TGTGCCAGCAGCTTAGCCCGGGACAGTGACGGTGAGCAGTTCTTC
J gene: TRBJ2-7; clone size: .; V gene: TRBV6-5; D gene: TRBD1; CDR3 protein: CASSLAPGQAYEQYF; CDR3 DNA: TGTGCCAGCAGTTTGGCTCCTGGACAGGCCTACGAGCAGTACTTC
J gene: TRBJ2-7; clone size: once; V gene: TRBV15; D gene: TRBD1; CDR3 protein: CATSRDHDDRGLRYYEQYF; CDR3 DNA: TGTGCCACCAGCAGAGATCATGATGACAGGGGATTAAGGTACTACGAGCAGTACTTC
J gene: TRBJ2-3; clone size: .; V gene: TRBV7-9; D gene: TRBD2; CDR3 protein: CASSPPGPGGGTDTQYF; CDR3 DNA: TGTGCCAGCAGCCCTCCCGGGCCGGGGGGTGGCACAGATACGCAGTATTTT
J gene: TRBJ2-5; clone size: .; V gene: TRBV5-7; D gene: TRBD2; CDR3 protein: CASSLVAGGPIETQYF; CDR3 DNA: TGTGCCAGCAGCTTGGTGGCGGGAGGGCCTATCGAGACCCAGTACTTC
J gene: TRBJ2-5; clone size: .; V gene: TRBV5-1; D gene: .; CDR3 protein: CASTMLRGGQETQYF; CDR3 DNA: TGCGCCAGCACCATGCTTAGGGGCGGACAAGAGACCCAGTACTTC
J gene: TRBJ1-5; clone size: .; V gene: TRBV7-9; D gene: .; CDR3 protein: CASSLGAGDQPQHF; CDR3 DNA: TGTGCCAGCAGCTTAGGGGCAGGGGATCAGCCCCAGCATTTT
J gene: TRBJ1-5; clone size: .; V gene: TRBV28; D gene: TRBD1; CDR3 protein: CASSRDRGGQPQHF; CDR3 DNA: TGTGCCAGCAGTCGAGACAGGGGAGGTCAGCCCCAGCATTTT
J gene: TRBJ1-5; clone size: .; V gene: TRBV19; D gene: .; CDR3 protein: CASTNGGGGNQPQHF; CDR3 DNA: TGTGCCAGTACCAACGGGGGAGGTGGCAATCAGCCCCAGCATTTT
J gene: TRBJ2-1; clone size: .; V gene: TRBV11-3; D gene: .; CDR3 protein: CASIQRGGTNNEQFF; CDR3 DNA: TGTGCCAGCATACAAAGGGGGGGGACGAACAATGAGCAGTTCTTC
J gene: TRBJ1-1; clone size: .; V gene: TRBV7-9; D gene: TRBD1; CDR3 protein: CASSLSGGPGEAFF; CDR3 DNA: TGTGCCAGCAGCTTATCAGGGGGCCCAGGAGAAGCTTTCTTT
J gene: TRBJ2-2; clone size: .; V gene: TRBV4-1; D gene: .; CDR3 protein: CASSQNLLRASYTGELFF; CDR3 DNA: TGCGCCAGCAGCCAAAACCTACTACGCGCTAGTTACACCGGGGAGCTGTTTTTT
J gene: TRBJ1-3; clone size: few; V gene: TRBV5-8; D gene: TRBD1; CDR3 protein: CASSRQGTGNTIYF; CDR3 DNA: TGTGCCAGCAGCCGACAGGGGACTGGAAACACCATATATTTT
J gene: TRBJ2-1; clone size: .; V gene: TRBV6-5; D gene: TRBD1; CDR3 protein: CASSRRYRGNEQFF; CDR3 DNA: TGTGCCAGCAGCCGCAGATACAGGGGGAATGAGCAGTTCTTC
J gene: TRBJ2-5; clone size: .; V gene: TRBV29-1; D gene: TRBD2; CDR3 protein: CSVEGSRAGGMNQETQYF; CDR3 DNA: TGCAGCGTTGAAGGGTCTAGAGCGGGAGGTATGAACCAAGAGACCCAGTACTTC